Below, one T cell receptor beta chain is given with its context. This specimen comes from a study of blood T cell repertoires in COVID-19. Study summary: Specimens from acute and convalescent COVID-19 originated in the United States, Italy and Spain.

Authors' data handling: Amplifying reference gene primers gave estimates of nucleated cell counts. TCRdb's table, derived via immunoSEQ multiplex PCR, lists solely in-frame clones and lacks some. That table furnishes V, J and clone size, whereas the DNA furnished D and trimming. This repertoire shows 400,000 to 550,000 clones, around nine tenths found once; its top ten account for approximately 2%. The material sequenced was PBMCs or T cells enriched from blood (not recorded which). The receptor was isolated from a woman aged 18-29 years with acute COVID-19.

The CDR3 is CAWSGIRRARLFF. CDR3 coding DNA: TGTGCCTGGAGTGGGATTAGGAGGGCCCGACTGTTTTTT. V is TRBV30 and J is TRBJ1-4; no reliable D call. Trimming removed 1 base from V and 13 bases from J, with 16 bases in between. This CDR3 has 13 residues. Germline loops: CDR1 GTSNPN, CDR2 SVGIG (reference sequence).